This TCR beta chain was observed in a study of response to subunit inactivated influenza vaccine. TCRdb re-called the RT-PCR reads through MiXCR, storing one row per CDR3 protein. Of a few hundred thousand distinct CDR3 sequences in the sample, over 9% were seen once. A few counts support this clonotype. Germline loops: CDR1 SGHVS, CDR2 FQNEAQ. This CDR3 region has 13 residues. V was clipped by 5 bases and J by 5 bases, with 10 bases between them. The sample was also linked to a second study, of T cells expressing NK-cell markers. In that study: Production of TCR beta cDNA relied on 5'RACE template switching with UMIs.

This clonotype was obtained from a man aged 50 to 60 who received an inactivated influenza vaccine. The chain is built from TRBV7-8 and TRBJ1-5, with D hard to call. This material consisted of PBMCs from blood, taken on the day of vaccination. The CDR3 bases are TGTGCCAGCAGCCAAAGAGGTCATCAGCCCCAGCATTTT. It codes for CASSQRGHQPQHF.